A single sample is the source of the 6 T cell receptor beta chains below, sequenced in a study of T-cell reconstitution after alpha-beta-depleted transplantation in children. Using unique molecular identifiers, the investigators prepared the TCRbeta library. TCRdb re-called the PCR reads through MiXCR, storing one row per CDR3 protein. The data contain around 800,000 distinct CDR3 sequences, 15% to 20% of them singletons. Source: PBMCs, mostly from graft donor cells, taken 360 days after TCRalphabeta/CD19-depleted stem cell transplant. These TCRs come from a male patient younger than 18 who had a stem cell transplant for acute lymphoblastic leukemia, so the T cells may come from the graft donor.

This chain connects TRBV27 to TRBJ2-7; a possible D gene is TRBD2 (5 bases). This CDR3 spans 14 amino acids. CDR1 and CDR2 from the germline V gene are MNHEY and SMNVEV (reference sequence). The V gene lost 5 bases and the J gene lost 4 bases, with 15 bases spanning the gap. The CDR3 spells CASSATGNLYEQYF. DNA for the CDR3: TGTGCCAGCAGTGCTACCGGGAACCTTTACGAGCAGTACTTC.

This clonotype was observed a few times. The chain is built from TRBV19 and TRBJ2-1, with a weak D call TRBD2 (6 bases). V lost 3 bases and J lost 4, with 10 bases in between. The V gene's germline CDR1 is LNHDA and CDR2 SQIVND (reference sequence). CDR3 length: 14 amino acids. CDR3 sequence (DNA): TGTGCCAGTAGTATCACGGCGGGATACAATGAGCAGTTCTTC. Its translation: CASSITAGYNEQFF. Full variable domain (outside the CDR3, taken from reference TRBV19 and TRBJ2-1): DGGITQSPKYLFRKEGQNVTLSCEQNLNHDAMYWYRQDPGQGLRLIYYSQIVNDFQKGDIAEGYSVSREKKESFPLTVTSAQKNPTAFYLCASSITAGYNEQFFGPGTRLTVL.

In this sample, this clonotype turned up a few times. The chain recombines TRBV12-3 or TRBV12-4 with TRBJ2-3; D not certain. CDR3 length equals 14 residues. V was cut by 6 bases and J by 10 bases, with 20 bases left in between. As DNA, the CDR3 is TGTGCCAGCAGCCCCACGAAGAAGGCGGCGGCGCAGTATTTT. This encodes CASSPTKKAAAQYF.

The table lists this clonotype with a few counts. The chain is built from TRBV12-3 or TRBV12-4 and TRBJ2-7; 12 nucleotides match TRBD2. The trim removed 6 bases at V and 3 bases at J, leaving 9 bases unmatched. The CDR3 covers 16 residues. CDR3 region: CASRPPLAGGRYEQYF. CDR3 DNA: TGTGCCAGCAGGCCCCCACTAGCGGGAGGCCGCTACGAGCAGTACTTC.

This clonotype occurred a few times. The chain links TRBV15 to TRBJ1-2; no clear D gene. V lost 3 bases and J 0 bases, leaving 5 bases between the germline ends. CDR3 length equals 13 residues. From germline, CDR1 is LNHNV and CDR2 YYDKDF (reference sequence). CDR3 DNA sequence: TGTGCCACCAGCAGTTTGTCTAACTATGGCTACACCTTC. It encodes CATSSLSNYGYTF.

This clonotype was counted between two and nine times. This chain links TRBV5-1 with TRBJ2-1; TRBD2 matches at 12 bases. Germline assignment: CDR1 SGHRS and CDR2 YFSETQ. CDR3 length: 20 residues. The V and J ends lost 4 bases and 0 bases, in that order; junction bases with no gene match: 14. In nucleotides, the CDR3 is TGCGCCAGCAGCATTCCTCTACTAGCGGGAGGATCGGACTCCTACAATGAGCAGTTCTTC. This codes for CASSIPLLAGGSDSYNEQFF.